This T cell receptor beta chain was sequenced in a study of T cell responses to AZD1222 COVID-19 vaccine. Findings of the study overall: Seropositive AZD1222 recipients at baseline numbered only six or seven. Donors were mostly white British, more females; clonal diversity possibly underestimated. A rise in Spike-specific TCR breadth and depth followed two AZD1222 doses. Repertoire sampling was restricted to post-peak T cell response timepoints.

This clone was counted once. Its matching antigen is unknown. The CDR3 runs to 15 residues. V was shortened by 5 bases and J by 3 bases, with 16 bases between the two germline ends. Per germline, CDR1 LNHDA and CDR2 SQIVND (reference sequence). The table came from immunoSEQ multiplex PCR; TCRdb's copy has only in-frame clones and leaves some out. In the table there are tens of thousands of clones, about 90% of which are singletons. The J gene is TRBJ1-1, the V gene TRBV19; no reliable D call. The receptor comes from an adult in good health. The sequencing used peripheral blood, collected on day 0 of AZD1222 vaccination. The CDR3: CASSHNSGAYTEAFF. Written as DNA, the CDR3 is TGTGCCAGTAGTCATAACTCTGGAGCGTACACTGAAGCTTTCTTT. The full variable domain, its missing parts supplied by reference TRBV19 and TRBJ1-1, is DGGITQSPKYLFRKEGQNVTLSCEQNLNHDAMYWYRQDPGQGLRLIYYSQIVNDFQKGDIAEGYSVSREKKESFPLTVTSAQKNPTAFYLCASSHNSGAYTEAFFGQGTRLTVV.